A single sample gave rise to the 23 T cell receptor beta chains below, sequenced in a study of OX40 agonist ivuxolimab in advanced cancers. Profiling relied on immunoSEQ multiplex PCR, and the TCRdb table lists in-frame clones only, not all of them. The sample carries roughly 61,000 clones, about four fifths recorded once. The material sequenced was CD4+ or CD8+ T cells sorted from blood, taken in a trial of the OX40 agonist ivuxolimab. The receptors shown here come from an adult with an advanced solid tumor such as melanoma, head and neck, liver or kidney cancer.

This clone was counted once. The CDR3 DNA sequence: TGTGCCAGCAGTAGCCACGGGGGAACATCCTACGAGCAGTACTTC. Translated: CASSSHGGTSYEQYF. The rearrangement links TRBV28 to TRBJ2-7; the D gene is possibly TRBD2 (6 bases). V was shortened by 5 bases and J by 1 base, with 15 bases between the two germline ends. The CDR3 covers 15 residues. Germline V gene data show CDR1 as MDHEN and CDR2 as SYDVKM.

The rearrangement uses TRBV7-2 and TRBJ1-1; D is ambiguous. CDR1 is SGHTA, CDR2 FQGNSA, per germline. Trimming took off 5 bases at V and 1 base at J, with 14 bases between the two ends. The CDR3 spans 15 residues. The CDR3 region is CASSPLQPANTEAFF. In DNA, the CDR3 is TGTGCCAGCAGCCCCCTACAGCCCGCGAACACTGAAGCTTTCTTT.

The V call is TRBV4-3, the J call TRBJ1-5, with TRBD1 as a possible D gene (5 bases). Germline V gene data show CDR1 as LGHNA and CDR2 as YSLEER. The CDR3 is 13 residues long. V gave up 0 bases and J gave up 7 bases, with 7 bases separating them. CDR3 region: CASSQDRGQPQHF. CDR3 DNA: TGCGCCAGCAGCCAAGACCGGGGGCAGCCCCAGCATTTT.

Judged by abundance, this clone is medium-sized. The rearrangement links TRBV7-2 to TRBJ2-7; 13 nucleotides align to TRBD2. This CDR3 region has 15 residues. Per the germline V gene, CDR1 is SGHTA and CDR2 is FQGNSA. J was trimmed by 6 bases and V by 5 bases; bases with no gene match: 7. CDR3 DNA sequence: TGTGCCAGCAGCACCGGACTAGCGGGAGATGGCGAGCAGTACTTC. Its translation is CASSTGLAGDGEQYF.

The rearrangement joins TRBV6-5 to TRBJ2-3; D is perhaps TRBD2 (5 bases). The V end lost 7 bases, the J end lost 2 bases, and 16 bases lay between the germline ends. The CDR3 is made up of 15 amino acids. Germline V CDR1 and CDR2: MNHEY, SVGAGI. CDR3 protein: CASKPDLQTTDTQYF. DNA of the CDR3: TGTGCCAGCAAACCGGACTTACAAACCACAGATACGCAGTATTTT.

V is TRBV7-8 and J is TRBJ2-1; 9 bases line up with TRBD2. Germline V gene sequence: CDR1 SGHVS, CDR2 FQNEAQ. V trimming: 4 bases; J trimming: 0 bases; junction bases outside the gene matches: 4. The CDR3 is 16 residues long. CDR3 sequence reads: CASSYSGSSSYNEQFF. Here the CDR3 DNA reads TGTGCCAGCAGCTATAGCGGGAGCAGCTCCTACAATGAGCAGTTCTTC.

This chain links TRBV7-2 with TRBJ2-7; TRBD2 matches at 8 bases. The germline V gene encodes CDR1 SGHTA and CDR2 FQGNSA. There are 16 residues in the CDR3. V trimming: 5 bases; J trimming: 6 bases; junction bases outside the gene matches: 15. The CDR3 DNA sequence: TGTGCCAGCAGCATCAATCCGGGACTAGAAACCAGCGAGCAGTACTTC. It encodes CASSINPGLETSEQYF.

The J gene is TRBJ2-7, the V gene TRBV7-3; weak D call: TRBD1 (6 bases). V shed 0 bases and J shed 6 bases, with 6 bases lying between them. There are 12 residues in the CDR3. Germline lookup yields CDR1 SGHTA and CDR2 FQGTGA. This CDR3 is CASSLTGGEQYF. The CDR3 region has the DNA TGTGCCAGCAGCTTAACAGGGGGCGAGCAGTACTTC.

The V call is TRBV5-1, the J call TRBJ2-5; D is possibly TRBD2 (6 bases). Trimming removed 6 bases at V and 5 bases at J, with 23 bases between. The CDR3 length is 16 residues. CDR1 and CDR2 (germline): SGHRS, YFSETQ. This chain's CDR3 is CASKEGNTLVAETQYF. As DNA, the CDR3 is TGCGCCAGCAAGGAGGGGAACACCCTAGTAGCGGAGACCCAGTACTTC.

This clone has just a few counts. V usage is TRBV5-1 and J usage is TRBJ2-2; the match to TRBD1 covers 8 bases. V lost 6 bases and J lost 1; bases outside the gene matches: 5. The CDR3 consists of 15 residues. Germline lookup yields CDR1 SGHRS and CDR2 YFSETQ. CDR3 region: CASTQGAGNTGELFF. Here the CDR3 DNA reads TGCGCCAGCACCCAGGGGGCCGGGAACACCGGGGAGCTGTTTTTT.

The chain carries TRBV7-2 and TRBJ2-5, with a tentative D call TRBD2 (5 bases). The germline CDR1 and CDR2 sequences are SGHTA and FQGNSA. V lost 5 bases and J 4 bases, leaving 14 bases between the germline ends. This CDR3 is built from 14 residues. CDR3: CASSPYNRGETQYF. As DNA, the CDR3 is TGTGCCAGCAGCCCTTACAACCGGGGAGAGACCCAGTACTTC.

The chain joins TRBV7-9 to TRBJ2-2, with 8 positions matching TRBD1. CDR3 length equals 15 residues. Germline V lookup: CDR1 SEHNR, CDR2 FQNEAQ (reference sequence). Trimming cost V 6 bases and J 3 bases; bases outside gene matches: 6. CDR3 amino acids: CASRRGTGDTGELFF. CDR3 bases: TGTGCCAGCAGAAGGGGGACAGGCGACACCGGGGAGCTGTTTTTT.

This chain joins TRBV6-6 and TRBJ2-7; D assignment may be TRBD1 or TRBD2 (6 bases each). Germline V CDR1 and CDR2: MNHNY, SVGAGI (reference sequence). The CDR3 extends over 12 amino acids. Trimming pared 6 bases from V and 1 base from J, leaving 7 bases between. The CDR3: CASRGGSYEQYF. CDR3 coding DNA: TGTGCCAGCAGAGGGGGGTCCTACGAGCAGTACTTC.

This chain's CDR3 is CASSRPQGRGEKLFF. The CDR3 nucleotides read TGTGCCAGCAGCCGACCTCAGGGGAGAGGTGAAAAACTGTTTTTT. The rearrangement joins TRBV7-9 to TRBJ1-4; tentative D call: TRBD1 (6 bases). The CDR3 length is 15 residues. V was pared by 5 bases and J by 7 bases, with 17 bases between. Per germline, CDR1 SEHNR and CDR2 FQNEAQ (reference sequence).

The chain carries TRBV7-9 and TRBJ1-1; D remains unclear. V was clipped by 2 bases and J by 0 bases, with 16 bases between them. The CDR3 extends over 17 amino acids. The V gene's germline CDR1 is SEHNR and CDR2 FQNEAQ (reference sequence). CDR3 in DNA: TGTGCCAGCAGCTTACCTTTTAACAGAGGTCTGAACACTGAAGCTTTCTTT. Amino acid sequence: CASSLPFNRGLNTEAFF.

The V call is TRBV11-2, the J call TRBJ2-2, with D perhaps TRBD2 (5 bases). Germline lookup yields CDR1 SGHAT and CDR2 FQNNGV. Trimming stripped 4 bases from V and 5 bases from J, with 8 bases between. The CDR3 contains 13 residues. The CDR3 reads CASSSPGTGELFF. For the CDR3, the DNA is TGTGCCAGCAGCTCTCCGGGAACCGGGGAGCTGTTTTTT.

The chain has TRBV19 and TRBJ2-5; no clear D gene. Germline-derived CDR1 and CDR2 are LNHDA and SQIVND (reference sequence). The CDR3 runs to 10 residues. Between the trimmed V and J ends, which lost 7 bases and 4 bases, there was a span of 4 bases. CDR3 protein: CASTRETQYF. For the CDR3, the DNA is TGTGCCAGTACACGAGAGACCCAGTACTTC.

The chain recombines TRBV28 with TRBJ2-7; 12 bases line up with TRBD2. CDR1 and CDR2 (germline): MDHEN, SYDVKM. The length of the CDR3 is 15 residues. Losses at the gene ends were 3 bases for V and 5 bases for J; bases not matched to a gene: 5. In DNA, the CDR3 is TGTGCCAGCAGTTTCCCACGACTAGCGGGAGACGAGCAGTACTTC. It codes for CASSFPRLAGDEQYF.

This chain links TRBV11-2 with TRBJ1-1, with D unresolved. Germline CDR1 reads SGHAT; CDR2 reads FQNNGV. Trimming left V 5 bases short and J 0 bases short, with 7 bases between. The CDR3 totals 13 residues. In DNA form, the CDR3 reads TGTGCCAGCAGCGCCCTAATGAACACTGAAGCTTTCTTT. This translates into CASSALMNTEAFF.

This rearrangement joins TRBV11-3 to TRBJ2-2; tentative D call: TRBD2 (6 bases). Per the germline V gene, CDR1 is SGHNT and CDR2 is YENEEA. V was pared by 0 bases and J by 7 bases, with 15 bases between. This CDR3 has 16 amino acids. CDR3 in amino acids: CASSLDSWGVVGELFF. In nucleotides, the CDR3 is TGTGCCAGCAGCTTAGATTCATGGGGGGTTGTCGGGGAGCTGTTTTTT.

The chain's CDR3 is CASSPLDRGTYEQYF. CDR3 bases: TGTGCCAGCAGCCCCCTGGACAGGGGGACCTACGAGCAGTACTTC. The chain links TRBV7-9 to TRBJ2-7; 10 bases align to TRBD1. Trimming took 5 bases from V and 2 from J; bases not matched to a gene: 6. The CDR3 extends over 15 amino acids. Germline CDR1 SEHNR, CDR2 FQNEAQ (reference sequence).

V gene TRBV7-9 combines with J gene TRBJ1-1; the D gene is possibly TRBD1 (6 bases). Germline-derived CDR1 and CDR2 are SEHNR and FQNEAQ (reference sequence). V lost 4 bases and J 1 base, leaving 10 bases between the germline ends. The CDR3 is 14 amino acids. For the CDR3, the DNA is TGTGCCAGCAGCTCAGAGACAGGGAACACTGAAGCTTTCTTT. Translation gives CASSSETGNTEAFF.

This chain connects TRBV25-1 to TRBJ1-2; a possible D gene is TRBD1 (5 bases). Germline CDR1 MGHDK, CDR2 SYGVNS. V was clipped by 0 bases and J by 7 bases, with 9 bases between them. The CDR3 contains 13 residues. The CDR3 bases are TGTGCCAGCAGTGAATACCGTGGGGGTGGCTACACCTTC. This gives the protein CASSEYRGGGYTF.